The 23 T cell receptor beta chains below come from one sample, sequenced in a study of OX40 agonist ivuxolimab in advanced cancers. Produced via immunoSEQ multiplex PCR; TCRdb's table is partial and in-frame only. The table lists 65,000 to 85,000 clones, around 84% of them singletons. The sequenced sample was CD4+ or CD8+ T cells sorted from blood, obtained in a trial of the OX40 agonist ivuxolimab. The origin of the receptors is an adult with an advanced solid tumor such as melanoma, head and neck, liver or kidney cancer.

The V and J genes are TRBV4-3 and TRBJ2-2, with TRBD2 matching over 11 bases. The V segment lost 4 bases and the J segment 7 bases; nucleotides outside the gene matches: 11. This CDR3 is 17 amino acids long. In germline, CDR1 is LGHNA, CDR2 YSLEER. The CDR3 spells CASSPGASGGRDGELFF. The CDR3 region has the DNA TGCGCCAGCAGCCCGGGGGCTAGCGGGGGGCGAGACGGGGAGCTGTTTTTT.

This chain uses TRBV19 with TRBJ1-3; tentatively, D is TRBD1 (5 bases). V was pared by 5 bases and J by 0 bases, with 8 bases between. The CDR3 totals 14 residues. Germline values: CDR1 LNHDA, CDR2 SQIVND (reference sequence). The DNA of the CDR3 is TGTGCCAGTAGTTGGGGGGGCTCTGGAAACACCATATATTTT. Translation gives CASSWGGSGNTIYF.

Only a few counts were recorded for this clone. This chain uses TRBV9 with TRBJ2-7; 7 bases line up with TRBD2. This CDR3 comprises 15 residues. Germline V lookup: CDR1 SGDLS, CDR2 YYNGEE. V dropped 2 bases and J dropped 7; count of bases not matched to a gene: 12. The CDR3 bases are TGTGCCAGCAGCGTCTCAACGTTCAGCGGGGCGGAGCAGTACTTC. This translates into CASSVSTFSGAEQYF.

There are many counts of this clone. The V and J genes are TRBV4-2 and TRBJ2-7; 7 positions agree with TRBD1. Germline trimming cut 6 bases from V and 2 bases from J; bases unmatched to any gene: 4. The CDR3 has 13 amino acids. Germline V CDR1 and CDR2: LGHNA, YNFKEQ. The CDR3 protein is CASRGDSAYEQYF. CDR3 coding DNA: TGTGCCAGCAGAGGGGACAGCGCCTACGAGCAGTACTTC.

This chain uses TRBV4-1 with TRBJ1-6; D call uncertain. The CDR3 has 16 residues. V was clipped by 5 bases and J by 7 bases, with 18 bases between them. In germline, CDR1 is MGHRA, CDR2 YSYEKL. The CDR3 region is CASSSFKVPSNSPLHF. CDR3 in DNA: TGCGCCAGCAGCAGCTTTAAGGTGCCGTCGAATTCACCCCTCCACTTT.

The CDR3 DNA sequence: TGTGCCAGTAGATCTACAGGGGGCCGATACGAGCAGTACTTC. This encodes CASRSTGGRYEQYF. The gene calls are TRBV19 and TRBJ2-7; 9 bases match TRBD1. The germline V gene encodes CDR1 LNHDA and CDR2 SQIVND (reference sequence). Germline trimming cut 6 bases from V and 4 bases from J; bases unmatched to any gene: 7. The CDR3 totals 14 residues.

The V gene is TRBV5-6, the J gene TRBJ1-1, with D tentatively TRBD1 (6 bases). The CDR3 has 14 residues. Trimming removed 3 bases from V and 3 bases from J, with 12 bases in between. Germline CDR1 reads SGHDT; CDR2 reads YYEEEE. CDR3 sequence: CASSYGTSYTEAFF. DNA of the CDR3: TGTGCCAGCAGCTACGGGACATCTTACACTGAAGCTTTCTTT.

This chain links TRBV6-1 with TRBJ1-2, with 7 positions matching TRBD1. The V gene's germline CDR1 is MNHNS and CDR2 SASEGT. V shed 4 bases and J 4 bases; nucleotides not matched to a gene: 9. The length of the CDR3 is 15 residues. Written as DNA, the CDR3 is TGTGCCAGCAGTGGACAGGGATCTCGTACCTATGGCTACACCTTC. It codes for CASSGQGSRTYGYTF.

This chain links TRBV7-2 with TRBJ1-4; 8 positions match TRBD1. The CDR3 has 14 residues. With V trimmed by 4 bases and J by 4 bases, 2 bases remained unmatched. The germline V gene encodes CDR1 SGHTA and CDR2 FQGNSA. CDR3: CASSYRGSNEKLFF. The CDR3 DNA sequence: TGTGCCAGCAGCTACAGGGGGAGTAATGAAAAACTGTTTTTT.

The chain combines TRBV19 with TRBJ1-2; TRBD1 is a possible D gene (6 bases). CDR3 length equals 15 residues. Germline lookup yields CDR1 LNHDA and CDR2 SQIVND (reference sequence). Trimming shortened V by 3 bases and J by 5 bases, and 16 bases separated the two germline ends. The CDR3 region is CASSILTGYPYGYTF. The CDR3 DNA is TGTGCCAGTAGTATTTTGACAGGATACCCATATGGCTACACCTTC.

In DNA, the CDR3 is TGTGCCAGCAGCGTAGGTGAGAGGGGGATGCAAGGAAACATTCAGTACTTC. Encoded protein: CASSVGERGMQGNIQYF. The V gene is TRBV9, the J gene TRBJ2-4; a possible D gene is TRBD1 (6 bases). The CDR3 totals 17 residues. Trimming removed 0 bases at V and 6 bases at J, with 19 bases between. CDR1 and CDR2 from the germline V gene are SGDLS and YYNGEE.

The gene calls are TRBV5-4 and TRBJ2-1; D remains ambiguous. V lost 0 bases and J 5 bases, leaving 15 bases between the germline ends. Germline values: CDR1 SGHNT, CDR2 YYREEE (reference sequence). CDR3 length equals 16 residues. The CDR3 nucleotides read TGTGCCAGCAGCTTGGTCTCTACTCTTCGAAACAATGAGCAGTTCTTC. It is translated as CASSLVSTLRNNEQFF.

The chain combines TRBV6-1 with TRBJ2-5, with 7 nucleotides matching TRBD2. The germline CDR1 and CDR2 sequences are MNHNS and SASEGT. J gave up 4 bases and V 6 bases, and 5 bases lay outside the gene matches. The CDR3 runs to 13 residues. The CDR3 DNA reads as TGTGCCAGCAGGGGCGGGGGTGGAGAGACCCAGTACTTC. Residues: CASRGGGGETQYF.

The chain couples TRBV15 to TRBJ1-1; TRBD1 matches 9 bases. CDR1 is LNHNV, CDR2 YYDKDF, per germline (reference sequence). CDR3 length equals 13 residues. The trim removed 1 base at V and 8 bases at J, leaving 2 bases unmatched. CDR3 loop: CATSRGDRGEAFF. Written as DNA, the CDR3 is TGTGCCACCAGCAGAGGAGACAGGGGGGAAGCTTTCTTT.

The rearrangement uses TRBV2 and TRBJ2-3; D is possibly TRBD1 or TRBD2 (6 bases each). Trimming took off 4 bases at V and 2 bases at J, with 13 bases between the two ends. Germline lookup yields CDR1 SNHLY and CDR2 FYNNEI. This CDR3 has 15 amino acids. This CDR3 reads CASSVGGAYTDTQYF. The CDR3 DNA is TGTGCCAGCAGTGTGGGGGGCGCTTACACAGATACGCAGTATTTT.

The genes are TRBV30 and TRBJ1-1; D unresolved. Trimming removed 3 bases at V and 4 bases at J, with 12 bases between. CDR3 length: 13 amino acids. Germline CDR1 is GTSNPN and CDR2 is SVGIG (reference sequence). Here the CDR3 reads CAWRLLTSTEAFF. The DNA of the CDR3 is TGTGCCTGGAGACTGCTTACGAGCACTGAAGCTTTCTTT.

The J gene is TRBJ1-2, the V gene TRBV11-2, with D perhaps matching TRBD1 (6 bases). Germline-derived CDR1 and CDR2 are SGHAT and FQNNGV. V was pared by 5 bases and J by 4 bases, with 17 bases between. There are 15 residues in the CDR3. The CDR3 loop is CASSIVGGRSYGYTF. CDR3 DNA sequence: TGTGCCAGCAGCATCGTTGGGGGGCGCAGCTATGGCTACACCTTC.

J is TRBJ1-1 and V is TRBV7-2; TRBD1 might be the D (6 bases). Germline-derived CDR1 and CDR2 are SGHTA and FQGNSA. The CDR3 runs to 15 residues. V lost 0 bases and J 3 bases, leaving 11 bases between the germline ends. The CDR3 loop is CASSLAAGAYTEAFF. In DNA, the CDR3 is TGTGCCAGCAGCTTAGCGGCGGGGGCCTACACTGAAGCTTTCTTT.

This clone was detected only a few times. The chain is built from TRBV2 and TRBJ1-2; 10 nucleotides agree with TRBD1. Germline values: CDR1 SNHLY, CDR2 FYNNEI. V shed 3 bases and J 6 bases; nucleotides not matched to a gene: 10. The CDR3 loop spans 16 amino acids. The CDR3 nucleotides are TGTGCCAGCAGTGACGACAGGGGGCGCATGGGAGATGGCTACACCTTC. Its protein product is CASSDDRGRMGDGYTF.

The V gene is TRBV5-5, the J gene TRBJ1-3; D is unresolved. Trimming left V 4 bases short and J 1 base short, with 3 bases between. Germline V gene lookup returns CDR1 SGHKS and CDR2 YYEKEE (reference sequence). This CDR3 has 12 residues. CDR3 DNA: TGTGCCAGCAGCCCTTCTGGAAACACCATATATTTT. It translates to CASSPSGNTIYF.

The rearrangement links TRBV6-5 to TRBJ1-1; D may be TRBD1 (5 bases). The CDR3 spans 15 residues. CDR1 MNHEY and CDR2 SVGAGI come from the germline V gene. The V end was cut by 4 bases, the J end by 1 base, with 13 bases between. The CDR3 nucleotides are TGTGCCAGCAGTTCCAGAGGGGTTCGGAACACTGAAGCTTTCTTT. This codes for CASSSRGVRNTEAFF.

The chain has TRBV4-3 and TRBJ1-1; weak D call: TRBD1 (6 bases). With 3 bases removed from V and 0 bases from J, the gap between germline ends came to 11 bases. The CDR3 is 15 residues long. CDR1 and CDR2 from the germline V gene are LGHNA and YSLEER. In DNA, the CDR3 is TGCGCCAGCAGCCAGGCTGGGACATTGAACACTGAAGCTTTCTTT. This gives the protein CASSQAGTLNTEAFF.

The V and J genes are TRBV5-1 and TRBJ2-7; 9 bases are a match to TRBD2. V lost 1 base and J lost 3; bases outside the gene matches: 2. CDR1 is SGHRS, CDR2 YFSETQ, per germline. This CDR3 spans 14 amino acids. Here the CDR3 DNA reads TGCGCCAGCAGCTTGTCTAGCGGGAACTACGAGCAGTACTTC. It encodes CASSLSSGNYEQYF.